Following are 11 T cell receptor beta chains from one sample sequenced in a study of blood T cell repertoires in COVID-19 (dated by TCRdb to the early 2020s). Library preparation used the immunoSEQ multiplex PCR assay. TCRdb provides this immuneACCESS table in a form limited to in-frame rearrangements. Some clones are lacking; in checked studies, under half of them reflect an unresolved V gene, and why the rest are absent is not known. Recorded for this sample are around 280,000 clones; approximately 90% of them occurred a single time. The ten largest make up 6% of the sample. Sequenced material: PBMCs or T cells enriched from blood (not recorded which). These receptors all stem from a woman between 35 and 50 years old who had recovered from COVID-19.

The V call is TRBV7-9, the J call TRBJ2-3; 15 bases are a match to TRBD2. J lost 6 bases, V lost 5 bases, and 15 bases had no gene match. Germline V CDR1 and CDR2: SEHNR, FQNEAQ (reference sequence). The CDR3 extends over 19 amino acids. CDR3 residues: CASSPGTSGRFGGYDTQYF. CDR3 in DNA: TGTGCCAGCAGCCCCGGGACTAGCGGGAGGTTTGGGGGCTACGATACGCAGTATTTT.

This clone was detected many times. This chain joins TRBV18 and TRBJ2-1; TRBD2 matches at 10 bases. Trimming took 3 bases from V and 9 from J; bases not matched to a gene: 8. Germline V gene data show CDR1 as KGHSH and CDR2 as LQKENI. The CDR3 runs 15 residues. The CDR3 DNA follows: TGTGCCAGCTCACCCTTAGCGGGAGGACTGGTTGAGCAGTTCTTC. It specifies CASSPLAGGLVEQFF.

This chain uses TRBV3-1 (or the pseudogene TRBV3-2) with TRBJ2-5; possibly TRBD1 for D (6 bases). V lost 1 base and J 4 bases, leaving 16 bases between the germline ends. The CDR3 is made up of 16 amino acids. Per the germline V gene, CDR1 is LGHDT and CDR2 is YNNKEL (reference sequence). CDR3 DNA: TGTGCCAGCAGCCAAGGATCTAAGGGACACCCAGAGACCCAGTACTTC. Amino acids: CASSQGSKGHPETQYF.

Here the CDR3 DNA reads TGTGCCAGCAGTTGGGCAGGCCAAGTCTATGGCTACACCTTC. Protein: CASSWAGQVYGYTF. The V call is TRBV6-2 or TRBV6-3, the J call TRBJ1-2; D is undetermined. There are 14 residues in the CDR3. The germline V gene encodes CDR1 MNHEY and CDR2 SVGEGT. Trimming stripped 4 bases from V and 4 bases from J, with 13 bases between.

In DNA form, the CDR3 reads TGCAGCGTTGAAGAAGGGGGAGGGACTGAAGCTTTCTTT. Protein product: CSVEEGGGTEAFF. The rearrangement joins TRBV29-1 to TRBJ1-1, with D possibly matching TRBD1 (6 bases). Trimming removed 0 bases from V and 5 bases from J, with 10 bases in between. The CDR3 spans 13 residues. The V gene's germline CDR1 is SQVTM and CDR2 ANQGSEA.

The V gene is TRBV5-4, the J gene TRBJ1-4; D might be TRBD1 (5 bases). V was clipped by 0 bases and J by 4 bases, with 10 bases between them. The germline V gene has CDR1 SGHNT and CDR2 YYREEE (reference sequence). CDR3 length: 15 residues. CDR3 sequence: CASSLGGTNNEKLFF. CDR3 bases: TGTGCCAGCAGCTTGGGGGGGACTAATAATGAAAAACTGTTTTTT.

The rearrangement joins TRBV19 to TRBJ2-1; 8 nucleotides match TRBD2. The CDR3 contains 16 residues. The germline V gene encodes CDR1 LNHDA and CDR2 SQIVND (reference sequence). V shed 1 base, J shed 7 bases, and the junction held 9 bases outside the gene matches. The CDR3: CASSIVGGRFGNEQFF. The DNA of the CDR3 is TGTGCCAGTAGTATAGTCGGCGGGAGGTTTGGAAATGAGCAGTTCTTC. Full variable domain (outside the CDR3, taken from reference TRBV19 and TRBJ2-1): DGGITQSPKYLFRKEGQNVTLSCEQNLNHDAMYWYRQDPGQGLRLIYYSQIVNDFQKGDIAEGYSVSREKKESFPLTVTSAQKNPTAFYLCASSIVGGRFGNEQFFGPGTRLTVL.

This clone was detected a few times. The rearrangement links TRBV9 to TRBJ2-3, with 11 bases aligning to TRBD2. Per the germline V gene, CDR1 is SGDLS and CDR2 is YYNGEE. The CDR3 is 17 residues long. J was trimmed by 6 bases and V by 3 bases; bases with no gene match: 12. CDR3: CASSGAPTSGVADTQYF. The CDR3 DNA reads TGTGCCAGCAGCGGAGCCCCGACTAGCGGGGTAGCGGATACGCAGTATTTT.

The chain recombines TRBV10-3 with TRBJ2-1; D uncertain. Deletions cut 0 bases from V and 4 bases from J, with 10 bases between. CDR1 ENHRY and CDR2 SYGVKD come from the germline V gene. The CDR3 is 15 residues long. CDR3 coding DNA: TGTGCCATCAGTGAGTCGACTGGTAGGTACAATGAGCAGTTCTTC. This sequence encodes CAISESTGRYNEQFF.

V usage is TRBV5-6 and J usage is TRBJ2-5, with D unresolved. V gave up 0 bases and J gave up 1 base, with 7 bases separating them. The CDR3 length is 14 residues. Germline V gene data show CDR1 as SGHDT and CDR2 as YYEEEE. CDR3 sequence reads: CASSLVAIQETQYF. The CDR3 DNA reads as TGTGCCAGCAGCTTGGTGGCCATCCAAGAGACCCAGTACTTC.

The V call is TRBV9, the J call TRBJ1-1, with no clear D. The CDR3 is 13 residues long. Looked up from germline, CDR1 is SGDLS and CDR2 is YYNGEE. Trimming pared 0 bases from V and 2 bases from J, leaving 5 bases between. The CDR3 here is CASSVVINTEAFF. Written as DNA, the CDR3 is TGTGCCAGCAGCGTAGTTATAAACACTGAAGCTTTCTTT.